This is a list of T cell receptor beta chains from one sample in a study of T cells in Graves' hyperthyroidism and ophthalmopathy. MiXCR, run by TCRdb on the multiplex PCR reads, gives a single entry per CDR3 protein. The sample consists of approximately 620,000 distinct CDR3 sequences, around 13% of them appearing once. Sequenced: blood. Every receptor here comes from a woman in her 30s with Graves' hyperthyroidism that later progressed to Graves' ophthalmopathy. Each CDR3 is given with its conserved first and last residue. The order of the fields is V gene, J gene, clone size, D gene, CDR3 protein, CDR3 DNA. D genes are given only for firm matches. Size is omitted from some rows. Given values are once, few, many or a class for expanded clones.

v_gene: TRBV28; j_gene: TRBJ2-5; abundance: many; d_gene: .; CDR3aa: CASSELGLGVQETQYF; CDR3nt: TGTGCCAGCAGCGAGTTAGGGTTGGGGGTCCAAGAGACCCAGTACTTC
v_gene: TRBV25-1; j_gene: TRBJ1-6; abundance: many; d_gene: .; CDR3aa: CASTVAGASNSPLHF; CDR3nt: TGTGCCAGCACCGTAGCGGGGGCTAGCAATTCACCCCTCCACTTT
v_gene: TRBV6-1; j_gene: TRBJ2-3; abundance: .; d_gene: .; CDR3aa: CASSETAGGNTDTQYF; CDR3nt: TGTGCCAGCAGTGAGACGGCCGGCGGGAACACAGATACGCAGTATTTT
v_gene: TRBV30; j_gene: TRBJ1-1; abundance: many; d_gene: .; CDR3aa: CAWSTNTEAFF; CDR3nt: TGTGCCTGGAGTACAAACACTGAAGCTTTCTTT
v_gene: TRBV10-3; j_gene: TRBJ2-1; abundance: .; d_gene: .; CDR3aa: CAISTDIYNEQFF; CDR3nt: TGTGCCATCAGTACGGACATTTACAATGAGCAGTTCTTC
v_gene: TRBV19; j_gene: TRBJ2-3; abundance: many; d_gene: .; CDR3aa: CASSRNRAKGLTDTQYF; CDR3nt: TGTGCCAGTAGCAGGAACAGGGCAAAGGGACTCACAGATACGCAGTATTTT
v_gene: TRBV7-2; j_gene: TRBJ2-7; abundance: .; d_gene: TRBD1; CDR3aa: CASSKGDRPYEQYF; CDR3nt: TGTGCCAGCAGCAAGGGGGACAGGCCCTACGAGCAGTACTTC
v_gene: TRBV18; j_gene: TRBJ1-4; abundance: many; d_gene: .; CDR3aa: CASSPGATNEKLFF; CDR3nt: TGTGCCAGCTCACCAGGGGCAACTAATGAAAAACTGTTTTTT
v_gene: TRBV5-6; j_gene: TRBJ2-3; abundance: .; d_gene: .; CDR3aa: CASSILGEGADTQYF; CDR3nt: TGTGCCAGTAGTATACTGGGAGAGGGCGCAGATACGCAGTATTTT
v_gene: TRBV4-1; j_gene: TRBJ1-1; abundance: .; d_gene: .; CDR3aa: CASSQVLGSAEAFF; CDR3nt: TGCGCCAGCAGCCAAGTCCTGGGATCGGCTGAAGCTTTCTTT
v_gene: TRBV30; j_gene: TRBJ1-1; abundance: many; d_gene: .; CDR3aa: CAWSHLRGGGTEAFF; CDR3nt: TGTGCCTGGAGTCACCTCCGCGGGGGGGGTACTGAAGCTTTCTTT
v_gene: TRBV27; j_gene: TRBJ1-6; abundance: .; d_gene: TRBD1; CDR3aa: CASMLTGDGSPLHF; CDR3nt: TGTGCCAGCATGTTGACAGGGGATGGGTCACCCCTCCACTTT
v_gene: TRBV30; j_gene: TRBJ2-2; abundance: many; d_gene: .; CDR3aa: CACNLDGELFF; CDR3nt: TGTGCCTGTAACCTGGACGGGGAGCTGTTTTTT
v_gene: TRBV12-3/TRBV12-4; j_gene: TRBJ1-5; abundance: .; d_gene: TRBD1; CDR3aa: CASSLEGGGAKQPQHF; CDR3nt: TGTGCCAGCAGTTTAGAGGGAGGGGGCGCGAAGCAGCCCCAGCATTTT
v_gene: TRBV6-2/TRBV6-3; j_gene: TRBJ1-1; abundance: many; d_gene: .; CDR3aa: CASSKRLNTEAFF; CDR3nt: TGTGCCAGTAGTAAACGTCTTAACACTGAAGCTTTCTTT
v_gene: TRBV19; j_gene: TRBJ2-1; abundance: many; d_gene: TRBD1; CDR3aa: CASSFLQGQGVNEQFF; CDR3nt: TGTGCCAGTAGTTTCCTCCAAGGACAGGGAGTGAATGAGCAGTTCTTC
v_gene: TRBV6-5; j_gene: TRBJ2-7; abundance: .; d_gene: .; CDR3aa: CASSYKQVSSSYEQYF; CDR3nt: TGTGCCAGCAGTTATAAACAGGTTTCTAGCTCCTACGAGCAGTACTTC
v_gene: TRBV19; j_gene: TRBJ2-1; abundance: many; d_gene: .; CDR3aa: CASSQDYLSYNEQFF; CDR3nt: TGTGCCAGTAGTCAAGACTACCTAAGCTACAATGAGCAGTTCTTC
v_gene: TRBV5-1; j_gene: TRBJ2-3; abundance: .; d_gene: .; CDR3aa: CASSHGLREADTQYF; CDR3nt: TGCGCCAGCAGCCATGGGCTGCGGGAAGCAGATACGCAGTATTTT
v_gene: TRBV28; j_gene: TRBJ2-5; abundance: few; d_gene: TRBD1; CDR3aa: CASSLHAGGSVGTQYF; CDR3nt: TGTGCCAGCAGTTTACACGCAGGGGGCTCGGTGGGGACCCAGTACTTC
v_gene: TRBV27; j_gene: TRBJ2-7; abundance: many; d_gene: .; CDR3aa: CASSSLGTGYEQYF; CDR3nt: TGTGCCAGCAGTTCACTCGGGACGGGCTACGAGCAGTACTTC
v_gene: TRBV19; j_gene: TRBJ2-2; abundance: .; d_gene: .; CDR3aa: CASSSLDGYTGELFF; CDR3nt: TGTGCCAGTAGTTCTTTAGACGGATACACCGGGGAGCTGTTTTTT
v_gene: TRBV6-5; j_gene: TRBJ2-1; abundance: .; d_gene: TRBD1; CDR3aa: CASSYVTGTGYGEQFF; CDR3nt: TGTGCCAGCAGTTACGTCACCGGGACAGGGTACGGTGAGCAGTTCTTC
v_gene: TRBV3-1; j_gene: TRBJ2-7; abundance: .; d_gene: .; CDR3aa: CASSLGSLTYEQYF; CDR3nt: TGTGCCAGCAGCCTCGGGAGTTTGACCTACGAGCAGTACTTC
v_gene: TRBV5-1; j_gene: TRBJ1-1; abundance: .; d_gene: .; CDR3aa: CASSEQEMRLGTEAFF; CDR3nt: TGCGCCAGCAGCGAGCAGGAAATGAGGTTGGGCACTGAAGCTTTCTTT
v_gene: TRBV6-5; j_gene: TRBJ1-2; abundance: few; d_gene: TRBD1; CDR3aa: CASSYDRADYGYTF; CDR3nt: TGTGCCAGCAGTTACGACAGGGCTGACTATGGCTACACCTTC
v_gene: TRBV11-2; j_gene: TRBJ1-2; abundance: many; d_gene: TRBD1; CDR3aa: CASRPTGGQGVNGYTF; CDR3nt: TGTGCCAGCAGGCCTACTGGGGGACAGGGCGTCAATGGCTACACCTTC
v_gene: TRBV3-1; j_gene: TRBJ2-5; abundance: many; d_gene: TRBD2; CDR3aa: CASSQGRTSGTTSDQYF; CDR3nt: TGTGCCAGCAGCCAAGGACGAACTAGCGGGACGACTTCGGACCAGTACTTC
v_gene: TRBV2; j_gene: TRBJ2-7; abundance: many; d_gene: TRBD2; CDR3aa: CASGGVSYEQYF; CDR3nt: TGTGCCAGCGGGGGGGTATCCTACGAGCAGTACTTC
v_gene: TRBV2; j_gene: TRBJ2-7; abundance: many; d_gene: TRBD1; CDR3aa: CASSGRTGLYEQYF; CDR3nt: TGTGCCAGCAGTGGGAGGACAGGGCTCTACGAGCAGTACTTC
v_gene: TRBV2; j_gene: TRBJ1-6; abundance: many; d_gene: TRBD1; CDR3aa: CASGTGPRNSPLHF; CDR3nt: TGTGCCAGTGGGACAGGGCCGCGGAATTCACCCCTCCACTTT
v_gene: TRBV5-4; j_gene: TRBJ1-2; abundance: .; d_gene: .; CDR3aa: CASSPVPGGESYGYTF; CDR3nt: TGTGCCAGCAGCCCCGTCCCCGGAGGGGAATCCTATGGCTACACCTTC
v_gene: TRBV20-1; j_gene: TRBJ2-7; abundance: .; d_gene: TRBD2; CDR3aa: CSVRDLKAGGPHEQYF; CDR3nt: TGCAGTGTTAGAGACCTAAAAGCGGGAGGGCCGCACGAGCAGTACTTC
v_gene: TRBV9; j_gene: TRBJ1-5; abundance: .; d_gene: TRBD1; CDR3aa: CASRDRGLLRYQPQHF; CDR3nt: TGTGCCAGCAGGGACAGGGGCCTCCTAAGGTATCAGCCCCAGCATTTT
v_gene: TRBV5-5; j_gene: TRBJ1-1; abundance: few; d_gene: .; CDR3aa: CASSLVESEAFF; CDR3nt: TGTGCCAGCAGCTTGGTTGAATCTGAAGCTTTCTTT
v_gene: TRBV7-3; j_gene: TRBJ1-2; abundance: .; d_gene: .; CDR3aa: CASSPTPPTWEYPNYGYSF; CDR3nt: TGTGCCAGCAGCCCGACTCCCCCCACTTGGGAGTATCCTAACTATGGCTACAGCTTC
v_gene: TRBV28; j_gene: TRBJ1-1; abundance: many; d_gene: .; CDR3aa: CASSSWEFEAFF; CDR3nt: TGTGCCAGCAGTTCTTGGGAGTTTGAAGCTTTCTTT
v_gene: TRBV18; j_gene: TRBJ2-7; abundance: many; d_gene: TRBD1; CDR3aa: CASSPSTGSFYEQYF; CDR3nt: TGTGCCAGCTCACCATCGACAGGGTCGTTCTACGAGCAGTACTTC
v_gene: TRBV7-2; j_gene: TRBJ2-7; abundance: few; d_gene: .; CDR3aa: CASSLVETYEQYF; CDR3nt: TGTGCCAGCAGCTTAGTTGAAACCTACGAGCAGTACTTC
v_gene: TRBV28; j_gene: TRBJ2-3; abundance: many; d_gene: TRBD1; CDR3aa: CASSSGQVTQYF; CDR3nt: TGTGCCAGCAGTTCAGGACAGGTCACGCAGTATTTT
v_gene: TRBV19; j_gene: TRBJ2-3; abundance: few; d_gene: .; CDR3aa: CASSMRGQTDTQYF; CDR3nt: TGTGCCAGTAGTATGAGGGGACAAACAGATACGCAGTATTTT
v_gene: TRBV6-5; j_gene: TRBJ1-5; abundance: .; d_gene: .; CDR3aa: CASSYSRNSEGVNQPQHF; CDR3nt: TGTGCCAGCAGTTACTCTCGTAACTCAGAAGGGGTTAATCAGCCCCAGCATTTT
v_gene: TRBV6-1; j_gene: TRBJ2-1; abundance: few; d_gene: TRBD2; CDR3aa: CASTQRTSGSDEQFF; CDR3nt: TGTGCCAGCACCCAGCGAACTAGCGGGAGCGATGAGCAGTTCTTC
v_gene: TRBV30; j_gene: TRBJ2-2; abundance: .; d_gene: .; CDR3aa: CAWRAGGVNTGKLFF; CDR3nt: TGTGCCTGGAGGGCCGGGGGAGTGAACACCGGGAAGCTGTTTTTT
v_gene: TRBV27; j_gene: TRBJ2-3; abundance: .; d_gene: TRBD1; CDR3aa: CASSQGGQGTDTQYF; CDR3nt: TGTGCCAGCAGTCAAGGTGGACAGGGGACAGATACGCAGTATTTT
v_gene: TRBV3-1; j_gene: TRBJ1-2; abundance: many; d_gene: .; CDR3aa: CASSQEKTNGYTF; CDR3nt: TGTGCCAGCAGCCAGGAGAAAACGAATGGCTACACCTTC
v_gene: TRBV28; j_gene: TRBJ2-7; abundance: many; d_gene: .; CDR3aa: CALGGTYEQYF; CDR3nt: TGTGCCCTCGGGGGAACCTACGAGCAGTACTTC
v_gene: TRBV5-1; j_gene: TRBJ2-7; abundance: few; d_gene: .; CDR3aa: CASSFRSSYEQYF; CDR3nt: TGCGCCAGCAGCTTCCGGAGCTCCTACGAGCAGTACTTC
v_gene: TRBV19; j_gene: TRBJ2-3; abundance: few; d_gene: TRBD1; CDR3aa: CASSKGTGMRFTDTQYF; CDR3nt: TGTGCCAGTAGTAAGGGGACAGGGATGAGGTTCACAGATACGCAGTATTTT
v_gene: TRBV6-1; j_gene: TRBJ2-1; abundance: many; d_gene: .; CDR3aa: CASSASGSRGDEQFF; CDR3nt: TGTGCCAGCAGTGCGTCCGGGTCAAGAGGTGACGAGCAGTTCTTC
v_gene: TRBV2; j_gene: TRBJ1-2; abundance: many; d_gene: TRBD1; CDR3aa: CASRLGTGGYTF; CDR3nt: TGTGCCAGCAGACTCGGGACAGGAGGCTACACCTTC
v_gene: TRBV6-1; j_gene: TRBJ1-2; abundance: .; d_gene: TRBD1; CDR3aa: CASRQYRGDNYGYTF; CDR3nt: TGTGCCAGCAGACAATACAGGGGCGACAACTATGGCTACACCTTC
v_gene: TRBV30; j_gene: TRBJ2-3; abundance: many; d_gene: .; CDR3aa: CAWSWLASSTDTQYF; CDR3nt: TGTGCCTGGAGTTGGCTAGCGTCCAGCACAGATACGCAGTATTTT
v_gene: TRBV29-1; j_gene: TRBJ1-3; abundance: many; d_gene: .; CDR3aa: CSVARSEIGNTIYF; CDR3nt: TGCAGCGTGGCTCGTTCGGAGATTGGAAACACCATATATTTT